This T cell receptor beta chain appears in the sequencing data of a study of cytomegalovirus exposure and HLA in healthy donors. Germline CDR1 SGDLS, CDR2 YYNGEE. This CDR3 contains 16 residues. The junction had 3 bases not matched to a gene; V was cut back by 0 bases and J by 1 base. Turning to this clone: The target antigen is unknown.

General study results and limits: The study recorded 150 to 200 TCR beta chains that were cytomegalovirus-associated. CMV antigen specificity was confirmed in vitro for three CMV-associated chains. Follow-up analysis later connected one missense variant in DCLRE1C with trimming of TCR beta V- and J-genes.

PCR primers comprised 60 Vbeta and 13 Jbeta primers. Only in-frame clones appear in the TCRdb table, and some are missing; sequencing was by immunoSEQ multiplex PCR. This sample has about 120,000 clones; around 80% occur once, and the top ten carry roughly 1.2%. The rearrangement links TRBV9 to TRBJ2-5; TRBD2 agrees at 10 bases. The receptor's source is a female donor in good health and CMV-seronegative. Sequenced sample: PBMCs. CDR3 nucleotide sequence: TGTGCCAGCAGCGTAGATCTAGCGGGGGCCCAAGAGACCCAGTACTTC. Protein sequence: CASSVDLAGAQETQYF.